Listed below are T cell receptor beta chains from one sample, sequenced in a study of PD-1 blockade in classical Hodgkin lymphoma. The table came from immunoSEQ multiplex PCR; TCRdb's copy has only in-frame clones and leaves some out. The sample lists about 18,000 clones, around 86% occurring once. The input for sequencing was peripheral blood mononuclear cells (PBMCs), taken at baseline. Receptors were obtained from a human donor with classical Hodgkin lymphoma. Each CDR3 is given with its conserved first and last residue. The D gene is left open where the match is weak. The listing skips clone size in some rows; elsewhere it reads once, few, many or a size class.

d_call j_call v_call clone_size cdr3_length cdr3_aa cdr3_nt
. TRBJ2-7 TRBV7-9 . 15 CASSLRSGAVDEQYF TGTGCCAGCAGCTTAAGAAGTGGCGCCGTAGACGAGCAGTACTTC
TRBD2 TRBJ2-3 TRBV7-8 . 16 CASRPAAGVFTDTQYF TGTGCCAGCAGACCTGCTGCGGGGGTATTCACAGATACGCAGTATTTT
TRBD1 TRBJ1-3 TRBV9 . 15 CASSYRGSTGNTIYF TGTGCCAGCAGCTACAGGGGAAGCACTGGAAACACCATATATTTT
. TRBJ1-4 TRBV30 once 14 CAWSLGGFGEKLFF TGTGCCTGGAGTCTGGGGGGGTTTGGAGAAAAACTGTTTTTT
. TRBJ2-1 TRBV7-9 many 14 CASSVRIVSNEQFF TGTGCCAGCAGCGTAAGAATAGTGAGCAATGAGCAGTTCTTC
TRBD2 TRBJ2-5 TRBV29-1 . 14 CSYFAAGEQETQYF TGCAGCTACTTTGCAGCGGGAGAACAGGAGACCCAGTACTTC
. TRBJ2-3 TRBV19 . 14 CASSNPGYTDTQYF TGTGCCAGTAGTAATCCGGGTTACACAGATACGCAGTATTTT
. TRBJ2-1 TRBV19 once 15 CASGPFGSSYNEQFF TGTGCCAGTGGTCCCTTCGGGAGCTCCTACAATGAGCAGTTCTTC
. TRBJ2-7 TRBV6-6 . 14 CASSSQGRNYEQYF TGTGCCAGCAGTTCTCAAGGCAGGAACTACGAGCAGTACTTC
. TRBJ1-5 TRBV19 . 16 CASSPLGGTSNQPQHF TGTGCCAGTAGTCCTCTTGGGGGAACGAGCAATCAGCCCCAGCATTTT
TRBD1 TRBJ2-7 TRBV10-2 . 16 CASSDPPRTGEYEQYF TGCGCCAGCAGTGACCCTCCTCGGACAGGGGAGTACGAGCAGTACTTC